One sample yielded the 9 T cell receptor beta chains listed below, sequenced in a study of T-cell reconstitution after alpha-beta-depleted transplantation in children listed by TCRdb under 2016. In light of the paper, this sample's treatment or condition label describes: allogeneic hematopoietic cell transplantation with graft depleted of TCRalphabeta T cells and CD19 B cells. The protocol used for the library was PCR. Sequencing instrument: Illumina HiSeq 2500. TCR library preparation used molecular barcoding, with unique molecular identifiers applied to normalize quantification of the TCRbeta repertoire. Clones were called with MiXCR by TCRdb after fastp trimmed the public reads at Q25, and only in-frame beta chains were retained. Each CDR3 protein gets just one entry, which takes the most common genes and DNA from the rows behind it. The sample includes 530,000 or so distinct CDR3 sequences, with approximately 30% observed a single time. Jointly, the top ten make up around a third of the sample.

The input for sequencing was PBMCs, taken before TCRalphabeta/CD19-depleted stem cell transplant. These TCRs come from a boy under three years old with Wiskott-Aldrich syndrome, due to receive a stem cell transplant.

The V call is TRBV5-1, the J call TRBJ2-5; no firm D call. Trimming pared 4 bases from V and 4 bases from J, leaving 8 bases between. This CDR3 has 12 amino acids. Germline V gene lookup returns CDR1 SGHRS and CDR2 YFSETQ. The CDR3 spells CASSLMRETQYF. The CDR3 region has the DNA TGCGCCAGCAGCCTCATGCGAGAGACCCAGTACTTC.

This clonotype showed up just a few times. The chain recombines TRBV12-3 or TRBV12-4 with TRBJ1-4; perhaps TRBD1 as D (6 bases). This CDR3 is built from 14 residues. V lost 3 bases, J lost 7 bases, and 12 bases lay in between. The CDR3, as DNA: TGTGCCAGCAGTTTTACAGGGAGGGGTGAAAAACTGTTTTTT. Protein sequence: CASSFTGRGEKLFF.

This clonotype was seen only a few times. The chain is built from TRBV20-1 and TRBJ2-1, with D maybe TRBD2 (6 bases). Trimming cost V 3 bases and J 3 bases, with 9 bases left between them. Germline lookup yields CDR1 DFQATT and CDR2 SNEGSKA (reference sequence). The CDR3 covers 13 residues. This chain's CDR3 is CSARRDYYNEQFF. The CDR3 DNA sequence: TGCAGTGCTAGGCGGGATTACTACAATGAGCAGTTCTTC.

This chain links TRBV24-1 with TRBJ2-3, with D perhaps being TRBD1 or TRBD2 (5 bases each). Trimming cost V 6 bases and J 1 base, with 13 bases left between them. The CDR3 runs to 15 residues. From germline, CDR1 is KGHDR and CDR2 SFDVKD. CDR3 nucleotides: TGTGCCACCAGTTCCCGCCGGGACGGCACAGATACGCAGTATTTT. The encoded protein is CATSSRRDGTDTQYF.

The chain joins TRBV20-1 to TRBJ2-4; D remains unclear. The CDR3 runs 15 residues. Per the germline V gene, CDR1 is DFQATT and CDR2 is SNEGSKA (reference sequence). V was trimmed by 5 bases and J by 0 bases, leaving 14 bases between them. In DNA form, the CDR3 reads TGCAGTGCTTTTGATAGACCACTAGCCAAAAACATTCAGTACTTC. It translates to CSAFDRPLAKNIQYF.

This rearrangement joins TRBV29-1 to TRBJ1-1; TRBD1 aligns across 9 bases. Trimming removed 6 bases from V and 6 bases from J; junction bases left unmatched: 11. The CDR3 has 14 amino acids. Per the germline V gene, CDR1 is SQVTM and CDR2 is ANQGSEA. The DNA for the CDR3 is TGCAGCGTCCGGCCGGGACAGGGCGTTCCTGAAGCTTTCTTT. This sequence encodes CSVRPGQGVPEAFF.

This clonotype was detected a few times. The chain combines TRBV20-1 with TRBJ1-1; TRBD1 might be the D (5 bases). Trimming removed 7 bases from V and 2 bases from J, with 14 bases in between. CDR3 size: 13 residues. Germline values: CDR1 DFQATT, CDR2 SNEGSKA (reference sequence). CDR3 protein: CSDTGPSNTEAFF. CDR3 nucleotides: TGCAGTGACACGGGACCCTCAAACACTGAAGCTTTCTTT.

This clonotype has more than one count but fewer than ten. This CDR3 is CASSFAGVSGSRTDTQYF. The CDR3 nucleotides read TGCGCCAGCAGCTTCGCCGGCGTAAGCGGGTCTCGCACAGATACGCAGTATTTT. The chain couples TRBV5-1 to TRBJ2-3, with a possible D match to TRBD2 (6 bases). The length of the CDR3 is 18 residues. V was cut by 2 bases and J by 1 base, with 20 bases left in between. Germline assignment: CDR1 SGHRS and CDR2 YFSETQ.

V usage is TRBV24-1 and J usage is TRBJ2-5, with 11 nucleotides matching TRBD1. The CDR3 sequence is 16 residues long. In germline, CDR1 is KGHDR, CDR2 SFDVKD. J lost 4 bases, V lost 3 bases, and 6 bases had no gene match. The CDR3, as DNA: TGTGCCACCAGTGATCTTGGGACAGGGGGAAGAGAGACCCAGTACTTC. As protein: CATSDLGTGGRETQYF.